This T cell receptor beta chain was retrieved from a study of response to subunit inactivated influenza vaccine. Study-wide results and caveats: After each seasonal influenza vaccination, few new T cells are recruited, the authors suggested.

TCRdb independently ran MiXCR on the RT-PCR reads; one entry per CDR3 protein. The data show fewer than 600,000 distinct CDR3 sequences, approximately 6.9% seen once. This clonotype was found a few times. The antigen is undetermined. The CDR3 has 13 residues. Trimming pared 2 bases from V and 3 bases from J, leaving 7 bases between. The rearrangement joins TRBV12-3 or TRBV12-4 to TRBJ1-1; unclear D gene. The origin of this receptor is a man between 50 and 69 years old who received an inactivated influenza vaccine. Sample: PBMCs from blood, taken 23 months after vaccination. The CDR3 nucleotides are TGTGCCAGCAGTTTATTTGGAGACACTGAAGCTTTCTTT. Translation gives CASSLFGDTEAFF.